Listed below are T cell receptor beta chains from one sample, sequenced in a study of shared clonotypes between healthy human individuals. Sequenced by immunoSEQ multiplex PCR; TCRdb stores in-frame clones only, minus some. The table shows around 580,000 clones, with 95% to 98% occurring only once. Sequencing input: naive CD8+ T cells sorted from blood. The receptors shown here come from a man aged 30 to 39 in good health. Each CDR3 is given with its conserved first and last residue. Each record gives: clone size, J gene, CDR3 length, D gene, V gene, CDR3 protein, CDR3 DNA. D genes are given only for firm matches. Only part of the rows carry a size: once, few, many, or a class if the clone is expanded.

clone size: .
J gene: TRBJ2-2
CDR3 length: 15
D gene: .
V gene: TRBV7-6
CDR3 protein: CASSLGEANTGELFF
CDR3 DNA: TGTGCCAGCAGCTTAGGCGAGGCGAACACCGGGGAGCTGTTTTTT

clone size: .
J gene: TRBJ2-6
CDR3 length: 16
D gene: .
V gene: TRBV2
CDR3 protein: CASHQDLGSGANVLTF
CDR3 DNA: TGTGCCAGCCATCAGGACCTGGGCTCTGGGGCCAACGTCCTGACTTTC

clone size: .
J gene: TRBJ2-7
CDR3 length: 16
D gene: TRBD1
V gene: TRBV9
CDR3 protein: CASSVGGTGIAYEQYF
CDR3 DNA: TGTGCCAGCAGCGTAGGGGGGACAGGTATAGCCTACGAGCAGTACTTC

clone size: .
J gene: TRBJ2-3
CDR3 length: 18
D gene: .
V gene: TRBV7-2
CDR3 protein: CASSLVLRGRGDQGTQYF
CDR3 DNA: TGTGCCAGCAGCTTAGTTCTCCGGGGCAGGGGGGACCAGGGCACGCAGTATTTT

clone size: .
J gene: TRBJ2-1
CDR3 length: 16
D gene: TRBD2
V gene: TRBV7-9
CDR3 protein: CASSEPGLAGTREQFF
CDR3 DNA: TGTGCCAGCAGCGAACCGGGACTAGCGGGAACCCGCGAGCAGTTCTTC

clone size: .
J gene: TRBJ1-1
CDR3 length: 11
D gene: .
V gene: TRBV7-9
CDR3 protein: CASSLTGEAFF
CDR3 DNA: TGTGCCAGCAGCTTAACAGGAGAAGCTTTCTTT

clone size: .
J gene: TRBJ2-1
CDR3 length: 18
D gene: TRBD2
V gene: TRBV4-2
CDR3 protein: CASSQEVGLAGPGNEQFF
CDR3 DNA: TGTGCCAGCAGCCAAGAGGTTGGACTAGCGGGACCGGGGAATGAGCAGTTCTTC

clone size: once
J gene: TRBJ2-5
CDR3 length: 19
D gene: TRBD2
V gene: TRBV4-3
CDR3 protein: CASSQGPTSGRTYQETQYF
CDR3 DNA: TGCGCCAGCAGCCAAGGGCCGACTAGCGGGAGGACGTACCAAGAGACCCAGTACTTC

clone size: .
J gene: TRBJ2-1
CDR3 length: 16
D gene: .
V gene: TRBV7-9
CDR3 protein: CASSSATGVAYNEQFF
CDR3 DNA: TGTGCCAGCAGCTCCGCCACGGGAGTAGCCTACAATGAGCAGTTCTTC

clone size: .
J gene: TRBJ1-1
CDR3 length: 14
D gene: TRBD1
V gene: TRBV30
CDR3 protein: CAWSVGQGHTEAFF
CDR3 DNA: TGTGCCTGGAGCGTAGGACAGGGGCACACTGAAGCTTTCTTT

clone size: .
J gene: TRBJ2-3
CDR3 length: 14
D gene: TRBD2
V gene: TRBV6-5
CDR3 protein: CASSDRLAGGTQYF
CDR3 DNA: TGTGCCAGCAGTGACAGACTAGCGGGAGGGACGCAGTATTTT

clone size: once
J gene: TRBJ2-1
CDR3 length: 13
D gene: TRBD2
V gene: TRBV5-1
CDR3 protein: CASRLAGFNEQFF
CDR3 DNA: TGCGCCAGCAGACTAGCGGGATTTAATGAGCAGTTCTTC